This passage covers 21 T cell receptor beta chains from one sample sequenced in a study of T cell changes during pregnancy in multiple sclerosis. The repertoire was sequenced with immunoSEQ multiplex PCR; TCRdb's copy has only in-frame clones and lacks some. The top ten clones hold less than 0.85% of a sample with roughly 110,000 clones, around 93% of them seen once. The sample here was peripheral blood, taken in the third trimester of pregnancy. All receptors come from a female donor in good health, enrolled as a control in a pregnancy study.

This chain joins TRBV29-1 and TRBJ1-1; unclear D gene. V was cut by 4 bases and J by 8 bases, with 20 bases left in between. There are 14 residues in the CDR3. Germline V gives CDR1 SQVTM, CDR2 ANQGSEA. The CDR3 loop is CSVGPQNRGPEAFF. The CDR3, as DNA: TGCAGCGTTGGCCCTCAGAATCGAGGGCCCGAAGCTTTCTTT.

V is TRBV7-2 and J is TRBJ1-4; 8 bases align to TRBD1. Germline CDR1 and CDR2: SGHTA and FQGNSA. There are 14 residues in the CDR3. V lost 1 base and J lost 7; bases outside the gene matches: 2. The CDR3 DNA sequence: TGTGCCAGCAGCTTAGACAGGGGGGGTGAAAAACTGTTTTTT. Protein: CASSLDRGGEKLFF.

J is TRBJ2-7 and V is TRBV19; unclear D gene. The ends were cut back, 1 base at V and 4 bases at J, with 14 bases in the middle. Per germline, CDR1 LNHDA and CDR2 SQIVND (reference sequence). CDR3 length equals 15 residues. CDR3 residues: CASSIVGSGRYEQYF. The CDR3 nucleotides are TGTGCCAGTAGTATAGTTGGGTCAGGCCGTTACGAGCAGTACTTC.

This sequence joins TRBV7-9 and TRBJ2-7; 7 nucleotides agree with TRBD2. This CDR3 spans 13 amino acids. Losses at the gene ends were 5 bases for V and 5 bases for J; bases not matched to a gene: 6. Germline V gives CDR1 SEHNR, CDR2 FQNEAQ (reference sequence). CDR3 DNA: TGTGCCAGCAGCCCTCGACTAGCAAACGAGCAGTACTTC. Its translation: CASSPRLANEQYF.

The rearrangement uses TRBV2 and TRBJ1-4; 10 nucleotides line up with TRBD1. Trimming took 5 bases from V and 5 from J; bases not matched to a gene: 2. CDR1 SNHLY and CDR2 FYNNEI come from the germline V gene. The CDR3 totals 14 residues. Here the CDR3 DNA reads TGTGCCAGCAGTCCGGACAGGGGGAATGAAAAACTGTTTTTT. It translates to CASSPDRGNEKLFF.

The chain has TRBV7-9 and TRBJ1-5; D remains unclear. V gave up 1 base and J gave up 5 bases, with 6 bases separating them. CDR1 is SEHNR, CDR2 FQNEAQ, per germline (reference sequence). This CDR3 is built from 13 residues. For the CDR3, the DNA is TGTGCCAGCAGCTTAGTTCGGGATCAGCCCCAGCATTTT. It translates to CASSLVRDQPQHF. The full variable domain, with the rest looked up from reference TRBV7-9 and TRBJ1-5, is DTGVSQNPRHKITKRGQNVTFRCDPISEHNRLYWYRQTLGQGPEFLTYFQNEAQLEKSRLLSDRFSAERPKGSFSTLEIQRTEQGDSAMYLCASSLVRDQPQHFGDGTRLSIL.

The gene calls are TRBV7-4 and TRBJ1-1; 7 positions match TRBD1. Germline lookup yields CDR1 SGHVT and CDR2 SQSDAQ. The CDR3 has 16 residues. Trimming cost V 5 bases and J 2 bases; bases outside gene matches: 11. The CDR3 sequence is CASSLGQEGSNTEAFF. CDR3 in DNA: TGTGCCAGCAGCCTTGGACAGGAGGGGAGTAACACTGAAGCTTTCTTT.

The chain has TRBV5-6 and TRBJ2-5, with D possibly TRBD2 on 6 matching bases. CDR1 is SGHDT, CDR2 YYEEEE, per germline. The CDR3 contains 14 residues. V dropped 4 bases and J dropped 7 bases, with 17 bases sitting between them. The CDR3 loop is CASSRDGTGVTQYF. Written as DNA, the CDR3 is TGTGCCAGCAGCCGGGACGGAACGGGGGTGACCCAGTACTTC.

The rearrangement joins TRBV28 to TRBJ1-6; no firm D call. The germline V gene has CDR1 MDHEN and CDR2 SYDVKM. V gave up 7 bases and J gave up 9 bases, with 16 bases separating them. This CDR3 comprises 14 residues. This chain's CDR3 is CASTLGGFLSPLHF. CDR3 DNA: TGTGCCAGCACCCTTGGCGGGTTCCTTTCACCCCTCCACTTT.

The chain carries TRBV9 and TRBJ2-5; 7 nucleotides match TRBD1. J was trimmed by 1 base and V by 0 bases; bases with no gene match: 6. The germline V gene encodes CDR1 SGDLS and CDR2 YYNGEE. This CDR3 comprises 16 residues. CDR3 bases: TGTGCCAGCAGCGTAGCTCCGGGGACAGTCCAAGAGACCCAGTACTTC. Its protein product is CASSVAPGTVQETQYF.

The V gene is TRBV5-4, the J gene TRBJ2-2; 9 bases line up with TRBD1. The germline V gene encodes CDR1 SGHNT and CDR2 YYREEE (reference sequence). V dropped 2 bases and J dropped 4; count of bases not matched to a gene: 3. The CDR3 runs to 15 residues. CDR3 bases: TGTGCCAGCAGCTTCCGGACAGGGGTCACCGGGGAGCTGTTTTTT. Translated: CASSFRTGVTGELFF.

V is TRBV16 and J is TRBJ1-1, with a tentative D call TRBD1 (5 bases). The V gene's germline CDR1 is KGHSY and CDR2 FQNENV. This CDR3 region has 16 residues. V lost 0 bases to trimming and J lost 8 bases, with 19 bases between them. The CDR3 sequence: CASSQSEDTFFTEAFF. The DNA for the CDR3 is TGTGCCAGCAGCCAATCCGAGGACACTTTCTTTACCGAAGCTTTCTTT.

The chain links TRBV2 to TRBJ2-1, with TRBD2 identical over 7 bases. After removal of 8 bases from V and 5 bases from J, the junction contained 0 bases not matched to a gene. Germline loops: CDR1 SNHLY, CDR2 FYNNEI. This CDR3 is built from 11 residues. The CDR3 region is CASGGDNEQFF. The CDR3 DNA reads TGTGCCAGCGGGGGGGACAATGAGCAGTTCTTC.

The rearrangement joins TRBV6-4 to TRBJ2-2, with 7 nucleotides matching TRBD2. The V and J ends lost 4 bases and 6 bases, in that order; junction bases with no gene match: 8. The CDR3 sequence is 15 residues long. Germline V CDR1 and CDR2: MRHNA, SNTAGT. As DNA, the CDR3 is TGTGCCAGCAGTGCGGGAAGCGGGGTCCCCGGGGAGCTGTTTTTT. Encoded protein: CASSAGSGVPGELFF.

This clone was detected a few times. The genes are TRBV21-1 and TRBJ1-1. TRBV21-1 is assigned pseudogene status. The CDR3 has 15 amino acids. This CDR3 is CASSKESRLNTEAFF. The DNA of the CDR3 is TGTGCCAGCAGCAAAGAGTCCAGACTCAACACTGAAGCTTTCTTT.

This clone was counted a few times. The rearrangement links TRBV18 to TRBJ1-1, with a weak D call TRBD1 (6 bases). Germline loops: CDR1 KGHSH, CDR2 LQKENI. The V end was cut by 0 bases, the J end by 2 bases, with 10 bases between. This CDR3 comprises 15 residues. The CDR3 nucleotides are TGTGCCAGCTCACCACCGTACAGGGACAACACTGAAGCTTTCTTT. Its protein is CASSPPYRDNTEAFF.

This clone was observed once. Additional DNA sequences in this sample encode the identical CDR3. The chain employs TRBV7-2 and TRBJ1-2; TRBD1 matches 10 bases. With V trimmed by 1 base and J by 3 bases, 2 bases remained unmatched. This CDR3 has 15 amino acids. Germline CDR1 is SGHTA and CDR2 is FQGNSA. The CDR3 is CASSLGTGGDYGYTF. The CDR3 DNA follows: TGTGCCAGCAGCTTAGGGACAGGGGGGGACTATGGCTACACCTTC.

The chain carries TRBV5-4 and TRBJ1-1; D call uncertain. CDR3 length: 14 amino acids. CDR1 SGHNT and CDR2 YYREEE come from the germline V gene (reference sequence). The V and J ends lost 1 base and 0 bases respectively, with 7 bases between them. CDR3 coding DNA: TGTGCCAGCAGCTTGTCACAGATGAACACTGAAGCTTTCTTT. Translation gives CASSLSQMNTEAFF.

The genes are TRBV5-8 and TRBJ2-1; 9 nucleotides match TRBD1. Trimming removed 4 bases from V and 12 bases from J; junction bases left unmatched: 17. The V gene's germline CDR1 is SGHTS and CDR2 YDEGEE. The CDR3 is 16 residues long. CDR3: CASSLGTGRDPQGQFF. The CDR3 DNA reads TGTGCCAGCAGCCTCGGGACAGGGCGAGACCCCCAGGGGCAGTTCTTC. The full variable domain, completed using reference TRBV5-8 and TRBJ2-1, is EAGVTQSPTHLIKTRGQQATLRCSPISGHTSVYWYQQALGLGLQFLLWYDEGEERNRGNFPPRFSGRQFPNYSSELNVNALELEDSALYLCASSLGTGRDPQGQFFGPGTRLTVL.

The chain recombines TRBV4-1 with TRBJ2-3, with 9 bases lining up with TRBD1. The CDR3 totals 17 residues. Losses at the gene ends were 1 base for V and 6 bases for J; bases not matched to a gene: 11. CDR1 and CDR2 (germline): MGHRA, YSYEKL. The CDR3 loop reads CASSQVGQGRTGDTQYF. The CDR3 DNA reads TGCGCCAGCAGCCAAGTAGGACAGGGGCGAACCGGGGATACGCAGTATTTT.

This clone appeared once. The V call is TRBV6-5, the J call TRBJ2-3; D might be TRBD1 (6 bases). Germline V lookup: CDR1 MNHEY, CDR2 SVGAGI. This CDR3 comprises 16 residues. Trimming removed 2 bases at V and 2 bases at J, with 14 bases between. The CDR3 is CASSYQATGLTDTQYF. The DNA of the CDR3 is TGTGCCAGCAGTTACCAGGCAACAGGGCTCACAGATACGCAGTATTTT.